This T cell receptor beta chain is from a study of Ad26.COV2.S vaccination and SARS-CoV-2 variants. Stated treatment: roughly 20 received Ad26.COV2.S at low or high dose, single or two shots; roughly five received placebo; per-sample allocation not given. All samples were drawn on day 63, counting from the first vaccine or placebo injection. The administered vaccine (an Ad26 vector) expressed Wuhan-strain SARS-CoV-2 spike. General study findings and limits: Comparable non-spike TCR breadth was observed in vaccine and placebo recipients.

The CDR3 sequence is 14 residues long. V was clipped by 2 bases and J by 3 bases, with 10 bases between them. Germline V gene data show CDR1 as SGHTA and CDR2 as FQGNSA. Data came from immunoSEQ multiplex PCR; TCRdb stores just in-frame clones and leaves some out. In the table there are some 300,000 clones, 85% of which are singletons. For this clone: Its antigen remains unidentified.

The chain recombines TRBV7-2 with TRBJ1-2; possible D gene TRBD1, 5 bases. Specimen: peripheral blood, collected in a trial of Ad26.COV2.S vaccine versus placebo. The source is a person between 18 and 59 years old who received the Ad26.COV2.S COVID-19 vaccine or a placebo. Here the CDR3 reads CASSLSPRDYGYTF. Written as DNA, the CDR3 is TGTGCCAGCAGCTTAAGTCCCAGGGACTATGGCTACACCTTC.